The source of this TCR beta chain is a study of control samples from healthy donors and cancer patients. Trimming took 6 bases from V and 1 from J, leaving 13 bases between them. Germline lookup yields CDR1 LNHDA and CDR2 SQIVND (reference sequence). The CDR3 is made up of 15 amino acids. Assay: immunoSEQ multiplex PCR; the TCRdb copy retains only in-frame clones and omits some. The sample carries 150,000 or so clones, 80% to 95% recorded once. Material for sequencing was blood. This TCR came from a man aged 18 to 30 in good health. The rearrangement uses TRBV19 and TRBJ1-5; D not resolved. As DNA, the CDR3 is TGTGCCAGTAGAAGGGCCAGGTCAAGCAATCAGCCCCAGCATTTT. It codes for CASRRARSSNQPQHF.